Below are 5 T cell receptor beta chains sequenced from a single sample in a study of brain T cells in children with intractable seizures. The time point is: blood from clinic visit 5 months post-surgery; TSC patient then seizure free. Profiled with immunoSEQ multiplex PCR; TCRdb holds only in-frame clones, not every one. The repertoire holds 340,000 or so clones, with about 93% as singletons. The specimen was peripheral blood, collected roughly 5 months after surgery. Every receptor here comes from a boy younger than two with tuberous sclerosis and intractable seizures.

V usage is TRBV12-3 or TRBV12-4 and J usage is TRBJ2-1; D is ambiguous. The CDR3 length is 10 residues. Trimming left V 3 bases short and J 10 bases short, with 4 bases between. CDR3: CASSFGEQFF. The CDR3, as DNA: TGTGCCAGCAGTTTCGGAGAGCAGTTCTTC.

The chain is built from TRBV6-5 and TRBJ1-4; TRBD1 matches at 7 bases. CDR1 is MNHEY and CDR2 is SVGAGI in the germline V gene. The length of the CDR3 is 12 residues. The trim removed 5 bases at V and 7 bases at J, leaving 1 base unmatched. CDR3 sequence (DNA): TGTGCCAGCAGTAGGACAGGTGAAAAACTGTTTTTT. Its protein product is CASSRTGEKLFF.

The V call is TRBV27, the J call TRBJ2-7; 10 bases line up with TRBD1. The CDR3 runs to 12 residues. Germline V gives CDR1 MNHEY, CDR2 SMNVEV (reference sequence). Germline trimming cut 6 bases from V and 7 bases from J; bases unmatched to any gene: 3. The CDR3 sequence is CASRTGGGEQYF. The CDR3 DNA is TGTGCCAGCAGGACAGGGGGCGGGGAGCAGTACTTC.

This clone was counted a single time. The chain joins TRBV4-1 to TRBJ1-2; 8 bases match TRBD1. With 0 bases clipped from V and 4 bases from J, the junction kept 4 bases outside the gene matches. Germline values: CDR1 MGHRA, CDR2 YSYEKL. CDR3 length: 15 residues. The CDR3 DNA reads TGCGCCAGCAGCCAAGACTCCGGGACAGGCTATGGCTACACCTTC. Its translation is CASSQDSGTGYGYTF.

The rearrangement links TRBV7-9 to TRBJ2-7, with a tentative D call TRBD1 (6 bases). V was cut by 5 bases and J by 1 base, with 12 bases left in between. The CDR3 spans 14 residues. The germline V gene has CDR1 SEHNR and CDR2 FQNEAQ (reference sequence). The CDR3 is CASSPRDTSYEQYF. Here the CDR3 DNA reads TGTGCCAGCAGCCCCCGGGACACGTCCTACGAGCAGTACTTC.